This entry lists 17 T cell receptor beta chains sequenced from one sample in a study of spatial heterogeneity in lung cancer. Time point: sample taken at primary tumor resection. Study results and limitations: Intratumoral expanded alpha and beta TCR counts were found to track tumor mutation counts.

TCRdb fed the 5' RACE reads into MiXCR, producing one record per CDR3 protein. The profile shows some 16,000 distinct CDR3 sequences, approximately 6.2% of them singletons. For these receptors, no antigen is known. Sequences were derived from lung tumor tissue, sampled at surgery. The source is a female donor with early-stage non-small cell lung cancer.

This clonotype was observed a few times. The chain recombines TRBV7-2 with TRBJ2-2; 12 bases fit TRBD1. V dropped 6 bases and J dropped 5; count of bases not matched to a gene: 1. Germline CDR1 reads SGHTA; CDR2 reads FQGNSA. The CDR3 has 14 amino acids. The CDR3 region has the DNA TGTGCCAGCAGGGGACAGGGGGCAACCGGGGAGCTGTTTTTT. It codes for CASRGQGATGELFF.

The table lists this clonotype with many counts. The CDR3 nucleotides read TGTGCCAGCACTTTGAACGGGGAGCTGTTTTTT. Its protein is CASTLNGELFF. This sequence joins TRBV12-3 or TRBV12-4 and TRBJ2-2; unclear D gene. The CDR3 length is 11 residues. V was trimmed by 7 bases and J by 7 bases, leaving 7 bases between them.

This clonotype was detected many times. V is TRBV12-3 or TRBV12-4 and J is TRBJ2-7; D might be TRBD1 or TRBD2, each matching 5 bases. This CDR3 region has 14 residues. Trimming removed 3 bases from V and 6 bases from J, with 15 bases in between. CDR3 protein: CASSFGGIQGEQYF. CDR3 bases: TGTGCCAGCAGTTTTGGGGGAATCCAGGGCGAGCAGTACTTC.

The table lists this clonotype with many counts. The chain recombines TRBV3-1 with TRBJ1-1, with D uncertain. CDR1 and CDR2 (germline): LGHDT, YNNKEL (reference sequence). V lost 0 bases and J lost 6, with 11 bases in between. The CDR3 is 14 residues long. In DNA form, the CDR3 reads TGTGCCAGCAGCCAAGATTTTCCGATCCCTGAAGCTTTCTTT. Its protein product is CASSQDFPIPEAFF.

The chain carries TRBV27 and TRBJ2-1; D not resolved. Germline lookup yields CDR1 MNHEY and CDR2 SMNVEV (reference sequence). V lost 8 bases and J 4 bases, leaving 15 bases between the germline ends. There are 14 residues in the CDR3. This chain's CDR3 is CASSEEWPYNEQFF. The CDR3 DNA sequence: TGTGCCAGCTCGGAAGAATGGCCTTACAATGAGCAGTTCTTC.

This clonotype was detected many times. DNA of the CDR3: TGTGCCAGCAGCCCCTTTGGCGGCCAGGGGGCCAACGAGCAGTACTTC. This translates into CASSPFGGQGANEQYF. V and J are TRBV7-9 and TRBJ2-7, with 8 bases lining up with TRBD1. V shed 5 bases and J 5 bases; nucleotides not matched to a gene: 14. CDR3 length: 16 amino acids. Germline V CDR1 and CDR2: SEHNR, FQNEAQ (reference sequence).

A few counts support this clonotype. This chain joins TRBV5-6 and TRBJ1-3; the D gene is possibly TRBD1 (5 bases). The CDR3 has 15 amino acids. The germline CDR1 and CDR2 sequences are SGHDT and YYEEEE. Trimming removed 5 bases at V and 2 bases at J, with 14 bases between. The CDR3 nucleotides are TGTGCCAGCAGGGGGCAGGGCGCTACTGGAAACACCATATATTTT. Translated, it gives CASRGQGATGNTIYF.

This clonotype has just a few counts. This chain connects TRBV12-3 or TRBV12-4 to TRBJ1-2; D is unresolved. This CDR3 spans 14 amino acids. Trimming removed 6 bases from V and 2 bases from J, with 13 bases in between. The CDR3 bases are TGTGCCAGCAGGCTTACCGGGGTCAACTATGGCTACACCTTC. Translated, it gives CASRLTGVNYGYTF.

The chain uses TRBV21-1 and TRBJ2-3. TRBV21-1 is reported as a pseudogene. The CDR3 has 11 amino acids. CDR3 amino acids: CASSPSDTQYF. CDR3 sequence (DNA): TGTGCCAGCAGCCCATCAGATACGCAGTATTTT.

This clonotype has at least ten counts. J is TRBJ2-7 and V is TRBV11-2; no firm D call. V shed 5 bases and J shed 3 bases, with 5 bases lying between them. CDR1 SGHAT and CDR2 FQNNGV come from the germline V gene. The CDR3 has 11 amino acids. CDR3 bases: TGTGCCAGCAGCGGGAACTACGAGCAGTACTTC. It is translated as CASSGNYEQYF.

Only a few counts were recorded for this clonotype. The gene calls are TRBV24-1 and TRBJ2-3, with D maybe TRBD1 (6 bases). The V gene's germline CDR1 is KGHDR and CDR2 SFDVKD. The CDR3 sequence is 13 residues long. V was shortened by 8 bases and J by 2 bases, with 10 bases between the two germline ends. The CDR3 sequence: CATKTGHTDTQYF. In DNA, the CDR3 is TGTGCCACCAAGACAGGACACACAGATACGCAGTATTTT.

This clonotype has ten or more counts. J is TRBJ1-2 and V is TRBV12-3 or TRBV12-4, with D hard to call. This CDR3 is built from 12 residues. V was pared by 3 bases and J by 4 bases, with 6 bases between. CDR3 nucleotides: TGTGCCAGCAGTTTGGACGGCTATGGCTACACCTTC. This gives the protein CASSLDGYGYTF.

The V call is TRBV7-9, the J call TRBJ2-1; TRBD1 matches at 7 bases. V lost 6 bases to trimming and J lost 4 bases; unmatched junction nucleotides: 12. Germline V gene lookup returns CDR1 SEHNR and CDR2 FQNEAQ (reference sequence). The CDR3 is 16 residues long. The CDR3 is CASSFTGDRDYNEQFF. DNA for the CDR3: TGTGCCAGCAGTTTCACAGGGGACAGAGATTACAATGAGCAGTTCTTC.

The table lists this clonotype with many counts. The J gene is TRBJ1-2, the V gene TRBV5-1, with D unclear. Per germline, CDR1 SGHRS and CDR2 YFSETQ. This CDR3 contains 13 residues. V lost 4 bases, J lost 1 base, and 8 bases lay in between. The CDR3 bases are TGCGCCAGCAGCCAAGACATTAACTATGGCTACACCTTC. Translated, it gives CASSQDINYGYTF.

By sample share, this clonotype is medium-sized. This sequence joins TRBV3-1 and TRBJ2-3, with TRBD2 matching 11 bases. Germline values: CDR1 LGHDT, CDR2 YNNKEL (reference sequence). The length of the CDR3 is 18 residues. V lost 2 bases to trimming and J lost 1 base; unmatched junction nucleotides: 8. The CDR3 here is CASSQNSGGAPGTDTQYF. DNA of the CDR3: TGTGCCAGCAGCCAAAATAGCGGGGGGGCTCCAGGCACAGATACGCAGTATTTT.

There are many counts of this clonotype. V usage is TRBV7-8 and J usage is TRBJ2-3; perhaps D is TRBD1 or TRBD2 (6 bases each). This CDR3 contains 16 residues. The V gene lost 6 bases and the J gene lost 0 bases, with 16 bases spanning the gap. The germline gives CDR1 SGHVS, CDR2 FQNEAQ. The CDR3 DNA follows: TGTGCCAGCAGTCATGGGTGGGGGGCGAGCACAGATACGCAGTATTTT. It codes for CASSHGWGASTDTQYF.

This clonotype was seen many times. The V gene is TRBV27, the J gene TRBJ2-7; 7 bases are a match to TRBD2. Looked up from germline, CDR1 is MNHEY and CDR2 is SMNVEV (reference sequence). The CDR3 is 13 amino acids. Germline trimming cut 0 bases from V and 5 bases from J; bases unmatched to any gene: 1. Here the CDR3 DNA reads TGTGCCAGCAGTTTATCTCGGGGGGACGAGCAGTACTTC. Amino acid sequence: CASSLSRGDEQYF.